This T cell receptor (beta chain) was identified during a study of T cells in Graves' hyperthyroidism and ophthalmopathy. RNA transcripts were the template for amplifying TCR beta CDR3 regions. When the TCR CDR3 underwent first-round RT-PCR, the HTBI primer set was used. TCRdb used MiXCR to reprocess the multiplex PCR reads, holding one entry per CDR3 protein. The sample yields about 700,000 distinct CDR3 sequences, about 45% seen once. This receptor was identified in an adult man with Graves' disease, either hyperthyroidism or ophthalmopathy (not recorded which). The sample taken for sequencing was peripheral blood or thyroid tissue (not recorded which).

The CDR3, as DNA: TGCGCCAGCAGCCCGACGACAGGGGCCTATGGCTACACCTTC. Protein sequence: CASSPTTGAYGYTF. The genes are TRBV5-1 and TRBJ1-2; 8 nucleotides match TRBD1. Germline V lookup: CDR1 SGHRS, CDR2 YFSETQ. The CDR3 covers 14 residues. Trimming cost V 4 bases and J 4 bases; bases outside gene matches: 6.